The rows below give T cell receptor beta chains drawn from one sample of a study of cytomegalovirus exposure and HLA in healthy donors. Only in-frame clones appear in the TCRdb table, and some are missing; sequencing was by immunoSEQ multiplex PCR. The sample holds 200,000 or so clones, around 86% seen once. The sample comprised PBMCs. All receptors come from a woman aged 18-29 years in good health and CMV-seropositive. Each CDR3 is given with its conserved first and last residue. The D gene is left open where the match is weak. The size field is filled for only some rows; it gives once, few, many or a size class.

TRBV27	-	-	TRBJ2-3	TGTGCCAGCAGTTTCACCTCTCGAGGGATGGGCACAGATACGCAGTATTTT	CASSFTSRGMGTDTQYF
TRBV19	-	-	TRBJ2-4	TGTGCCAGTAGTATCGGGGACATAAACATTCAGTACTTC	CASSIGDINIQYF
TRBV11-3	-	TRBD1	TRBJ2-7	TGTGCCAGCAGCTTCAGTCGACAGGGGCGGTTCTACGAGCAGTACTTC	CASSFSRQGRFYEQYF
TRBV30	-	-	TRBJ1-2	TGTGCCTCGTTGGGTATCAATTCTCCGGGACTAAGGGACTATGGCTACACCTTC	CASLGINSPGLRDYGYTF
TRBV5-1	-	-	TRBJ2-2	TGCGCCAGCAGCTTCTCCGGGGAGCTGTTTTTT	CASSFSGELFF
TRBV27	-	TRBD2	TRBJ2-1	TGTGCCAGCCTGGGACTAGCGGGGGGCAATGAGCAGTTCTTC	CASLGLAGGNEQFF
TRBV6-6	-	-	TRBJ2-2	TGTGCCAGCAGTTCCTTGGGTCGGGTCGGGGAGCTGTTTTTT	CASSSLGRVGELFF
TRBV13	few	-	TRBJ1-2	TGTGCCAGCAGCTTAGGCAGGGCAAACTATGGCTACACCTTC	CASSLGRANYGYTF
TRBV25-1	once	-	TRBJ1-4	TGTGCCAGCAGTGAATTTCGCGGCGGTGCAACTAATGAAAAACTGTTTTTT	CASSEFRGGATNEKLFF
TRBV11-1	-	TRBD2	TRBJ2-1	TGTGCCAGCAGCCCGGGGACTAGCGGGGGCAATGAGCAGTTCTTC	CASSPGTSGGNEQFF
TRBV4-1	-	-	TRBJ2-1	TGCGCCAGCAGCCAAGATCCTAGCGAGTATGCCTACAATGAGCAGTTCTTC	CASSQDPSEYAYNEQFF
TRBV25-1	-	-	TRBJ2-3	TGTGCCAGCAGCGGACAGCAAAGCACAGATACGCAGTATTTT	CASSGQQSTDTQYF
TRBV27	-	-	TRBJ2-1	TGTGCCAGCAGTTTTGCAGGGGCGGACAATGAGCAGTTCTTC	CASSFAGADNEQFF
TRBV5-1	-	TRBD2	TRBJ2-3	TGCGCCAGCAGCTTCGGGACTAGCGGGAGGTGGACAGATACGCAGTATTTT	CASSFGTSGRWTDTQYF
TRBV30	once	TRBD2	TRBJ2-1	TGTGCCTGGCTGGGGTGGGGACTAGCACGTAATGAGCAGTTCTTC	CAWLGWGLARNEQFF
TRBV4-1	-	TRBD2	TRBJ2-1	TGCGCCAGCAGCCGCTCCGGGACTAGCGGAACCTACTCCTACAATGAGCAGTTCTTC	CASSRSGTSGTYSYNEQFF
TRBV15	-	-	TRBJ1-5	TGTGCCACCAGCAGAGTAGGGGCGAATCAGCCCCAGCATTTT	CATSRVGANQPQHF
TRBV19	-	TRBD1	TRBJ1-1	TGTGCCAGTAGTTTTAGGACAGGGTCGAACAAGAACACTGAAGCTTTCTTT	CASSFRTGSNKNTEAFF
TRBV30	-	-	TRBJ2-1	TGTGCCTGGAGTGTACGGCTAGCTACCCACAATGAGCAGTTCTTC	CAWSVRLATHNEQFF
TRBV7-7	-	-	TRBJ2-5	TGTGCCAGCAGCTTAGACCGGGTCGAAGAGACCCAGTACTTC	CASSLDRVEETQYF
TRBV11-2	-	-	TRBJ1-1	TGTGCCAGCAGCTTGCACTTAAGGGGGGGCGAAGAAGCTTTCTTT	CASSLHLRGGEEAFF
TRBV29-1	-	TRBD1	TRBJ2-7	TGCAGCGTCGAGGGACCTCCGGGACAGGGGACCTACGAGCAGTACTTC	CSVEGPPGQGTYEQYF
TRBV7-2	-	TRBD1	TRBJ1-5	TGTGCCAGCAGCTTATGGCAGGGGGCTCGCAGCAATCAGCCCCAGCATTTT	CASSLWQGARSNQPQHF
TRBV5-6	-	-	TRBJ2-6	TGTGCCAGCAGCTTGGGCAGCCAGGTTTCTGGGGCCAACGTCCTGACTTTC	CASSLGSQVSGANVLTF
TRBV9	-	-	TRBJ2-5	TGTGCCAGCAGCACAGATACTAGCGCCGCAGGGGCCCAGTACTTC	CASSTDTSAAGAQYF
TRBV4-2	-	-	TRBJ1-3	TGTGCCAGCAGCCCGGACAGTGCCCGGAGCTCTGGAAACACCATATATTTT	CASSPDSARSSGNTIYF
TRBV11-2	-	-	TRBJ2-4	TGTGCCAGCAGCCCCCTGGGGTACGGGAAGGACATTCAGTACTTC	CASSPLGYGKDIQYF
TRBV27	-	TRBD1	TRBJ2-6	TGTGCCAGCAGTTTGACCCTCTTGGGACAGGGGCCGGGTGGGGCCAACGTCCTGACTTTC	CASSLTLLGQGPGGANVLTF
TRBV4-1	-	-	TRBJ1-1	TGCGCCAGCAGCCTAGCAGCCGGGGGAACTGAAGCTTTCTTT	CASSLAAGGTEAFF
TRBV5-1	-	-	TRBJ1-1	TGCGCCAGCAGCTTGGTGGGGAGAAACACTGAAGCTTTCTTT	CASSLVGRNTEAFF
TRBV9	-	-	TRBJ2-2	TGTGCCAGCAGCCCCCGGACAGAGAACACCGGGGAGCTGTTTTTT	CASSPRTENTGELFF
TRBV30	-	-	TRBJ2-7	TGTGCCTGGAGTGTAGGGTCGGGAGACTACGAGCAGTACTTC	CAWSVGSGDYEQYF
TRBV28	-	TRBD1	TRBJ2-2	TGTGCCAGCAGTTCACAGGGGACAGGGGCGAACACCGGGGAGCTGTTTTTT	CASSSQGTGANTGELFF
TRBV5-1	-	TRBD2	TRBJ2-3	TGCGCCAGCAGGTATCGGACTAGCGGGAGCACAGATACGCAGTATTTT	CASRYRTSGSTDTQYF
TRBV4-1	-	TRBD1	TRBJ2-2	TGCGCCAGCAGCCGGGGGGATGGGACAGGGCCCACCGGGGAGCTGTTTTTT	CASSRGDGTGPTGELFF